This T cell receptor beta chain was sequenced during a study of T-cell reconstitution after alpha-beta-depleted transplantation in children. Preparation of the TCRbeta library involved a method that used unique molecular identifiers. TCRdb re-derived calls from the PCR reads in MiXCR, one entry per CDR3 protein. Of about 3,100 distinct CDR3 sequences in the sample, over 10% are singletons; the top ten hold over 75%. There are many counts of this clonotype. Germline-derived CDR1 and CDR2 are SGHVS and FNYEAQ. Between the trimmed V and J ends, which lost 1 base and 5 bases, there was a span of 11 bases. The CDR3 has 14 amino acids.

This receptor was obtained from a patient aged 2-15 years who had a stem cell transplant for inherited bone marrow failure, so the T cells may come from the graft donor. The sample in question was PBMCs, mostly from graft donor cells, obtained 360 days after TCRalphabeta/CD19-depleted stem cell transplant. V gene TRBV7-6 combines with J gene TRBJ2-5, with unresolved D. Here the CDR3 reads CASSLVVTRETQYF. The CDR3 nucleotides read TGTGCCAGCAGCTTAGTTGTGACCCGGGAGACCCAGTACTTC.